This TCR beta chain was found in a study of chemoradiotherapy in HPV16-positive cancers. Study-wide context: Candidate HPV-specific clones and shared TCR motifs came from a couple of HPV16-positive patients.

Samples were taken several times over chemoradiotherapy. From germline, CDR1 is SQVTM and CDR2 ANQGSEA. The CDR3 has 16 residues. V was pared by 4 bases and J by 3 bases, with 12 bases of the junction left unmatched. Only in-frame clones appear in the TCRdb table, and some are missing; sequencing was by immunoSEQ multiplex PCR. The sample has over a thousand clones, approximately 69% seen once. The clonotype comes from a human donor with HPV-associated anogenital cancer. The chain employs TRBV29-1 and TRBJ1-3; 7 bases are shared with TRBD1. The sample was tumor tissue, taken from a patient who underwent chemoradiotherapy. The CDR3 region is CSVGGSTGADGNTIYF. The CDR3 region has the DNA TGCAGCGTTGGGGGGTCTACAGGGGCTGATGGAAACACCATATATTTT.